A single T cell receptor (beta chain) is shown here with its context. This record belongs to a study of human T cells and chemical hapten exposure. One entry per CDR3 protein results from TCRdb running MiXCR on the RACE reads. The sample contains roughly 100,000 distinct CDR3 sequences, more than 10% of which appear only once. The CDR3 runs 12 residues. V lost 3 bases and J lost 7, with 12 bases in between. Looked up from germline, CDR1 is SQVTM and CDR2 is ANQGSEA. The time point was: pre-sensitization, week 0. Treatment defined: therapeutic diphenylcyclopropenone sensitization with weekly scalp DPC. Unfractionated whole blood yielded total RNA.

This clonotype was sampled from a woman aged 60-75 years with alopecia areata. Some clones in this sample may be carry-over from other donors' samples. The V gene is TRBV29-1, the J gene TRBJ1-2, with D maybe TRBD1 (6 bases). The sample consisted of whole blood, taken in connection with sensitization to the hapten diphenylcyclopropenone (DPC). The CDR3 region has the DNA TGCAGCGTTGAGAAGACAGGAGGTGGCTACACCTTC. Translation gives CSVEKTGGGYTF.